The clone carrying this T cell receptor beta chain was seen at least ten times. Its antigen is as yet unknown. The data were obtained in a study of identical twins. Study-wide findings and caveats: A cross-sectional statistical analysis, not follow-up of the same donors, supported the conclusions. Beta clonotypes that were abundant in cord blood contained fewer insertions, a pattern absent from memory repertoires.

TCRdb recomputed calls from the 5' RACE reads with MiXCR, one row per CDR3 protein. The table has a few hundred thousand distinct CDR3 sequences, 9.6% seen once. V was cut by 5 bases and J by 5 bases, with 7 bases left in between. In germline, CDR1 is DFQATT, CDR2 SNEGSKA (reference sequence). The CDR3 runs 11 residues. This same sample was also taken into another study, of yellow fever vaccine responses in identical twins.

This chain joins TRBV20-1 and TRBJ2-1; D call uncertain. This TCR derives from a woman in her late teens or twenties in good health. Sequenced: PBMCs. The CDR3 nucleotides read TGCAGTGCTGTGCCGGACAATGAGCAGTTCTTC. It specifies CSAVPDNEQFF.